The 28 T cell receptor beta chains given below trace back to one sample, sequenced in a study of cytomegalovirus exposure and HLA in healthy donors. PCR was performed using 60 Vbeta and 13 Jbeta primers. Profiling relied on immunoSEQ multiplex PCR, and the TCRdb table lists in-frame clones only, not all of them. The table records fewer than 250,000 clones, roughly nine tenths of them present only once. Sequencing input: PBMCs. The receptors originated from a boy aged 2 to 10 in good health and CMV-seronegative.

This chain joins TRBV6-1 and TRBJ1-2, with a possible D match to TRBD1 (5 bases). The V gene's germline CDR1 is MNHNS and CDR2 SASEGT. The ends were cut back, 1 base at V and 7 bases at J, with 10 bases in the middle. The CDR3 has 13 amino acids. CDR3 loop: CASSEGGGAGYTF. Written as DNA, the CDR3 is TGTGCCAGCAGTGAAGGTGGAGGGGCTGGCTACACCTTC.

This sequence joins TRBV5-1 and TRBJ1-2, with D possibly TRBD1 on 6 matching bases. Germline values: CDR1 SGHRS, CDR2 YFSETQ. Trimming shortened V by 0 bases and J by 3 bases, and 12 bases separated the two germline ends. The CDR3 consists of 15 residues. The CDR3 DNA is TGCGCCAGCAGCTTGGATCGGGACACCTACTATGGCTACACCTTC. Its protein product is CASSLDRDTYYGYTF.

The rearrangement links TRBV28 to TRBJ1-2; 8 bases are a match to TRBD1. Germline values: CDR1 MDHEN, CDR2 SYDVKM. V was clipped by 6 bases and J by 3 bases; unmatched bases: 6. The CDR3 runs 14 residues. Here the CDR3 reads CASRQDRDHYGYTF. DNA for the CDR3: TGTGCCAGCAGGCAGGACAGGGATCACTATGGCTACACCTTC.

V usage is TRBV6-1 and J usage is TRBJ2-4, with D tentatively TRBD2 (5 bases). V lost 2 bases and J 5 bases, leaving 10 bases between the germline ends. The CDR3 totals 14 residues. Looked up from germline, CDR1 is MNHNS and CDR2 is SASEGT. The CDR3 bases are TGTGCCAGCAGTGAATCCCTCGGGGAAAACATTCAGTACTTC. Its protein product is CASSESLGENIQYF.

The rearrangement uses TRBV7-6 and TRBJ1-1; no firm D call. The CDR3 covers 12 residues. Germline V gene sequence: CDR1 SGHVS, CDR2 FNYEAQ. Trimming took off 1 base at V and 7 bases at J, with 7 bases between the two ends. CDR3 bases: TGTGCCAGCAGCTTAGTTAACGGTGAAGCTTTCTTT. The encoded protein is CASSLVNGEAFF.

The CDR3 protein is CASSPGQGSAYGYTF. DNA of the CDR3: TGCGCCAGCAGCCCCGGACAGGGTAGTGCCTATGGCTACACCTTC. The gene calls are TRBV5-1 and TRBJ1-2; 8 bases map to TRBD1. With 4 bases clipped from V and 4 bases from J, the junction kept 9 bases outside the gene matches. The CDR3 runs 15 residues. The V gene's germline CDR1 is SGHRS and CDR2 YFSETQ.

This rearrangement joins TRBV10-3 to TRBJ2-2; TRBD1 matches at 7 bases. This CDR3 has 15 amino acids. Per germline, CDR1 ENHRY and CDR2 SYGVKD. Germline trimming cut 5 bases from V and 5 bases from J; bases unmatched to any gene: 8. The CDR3 here is CAISQYTGATGELFF. The CDR3 nucleotides read TGTGCCATCAGTCAGTACACAGGGGCTACCGGGGAGCTGTTTTTT.

The chain combines TRBV30 with TRBJ2-7, with D possibly matching TRBD1 (5 bases). V was trimmed by 3 bases and J by 3 bases, leaving 12 bases between them. The CDR3 is 13 residues long. CDR1 and CDR2 (germline): GTSNPN, SVGIG (reference sequence). CDR3 bases: TGTGCCTGGAGCTGGACACTTCTCTACGAGCAGTACTTC. It yields the protein CAWSWTLLYEQYF.

The chain combines TRBV6-1 with TRBJ1-2; a possible D gene is TRBD1 (5 bases). The germline V and J ends were trimmed by 10 bases and 0 bases, with 15 bases remaining between them. The CDR3 is made up of 14 amino acids. The germline V gene encodes CDR1 MNHNS and CDR2 SASEGT. The CDR3 is CATHTGGTNYGYTF. DNA of the CDR3: TGTGCCACCCACACGGGGGGTACTAACTATGGCTACACCTTC.

The sample holds a few counts of this clone. The chain recombines TRBV14 with TRBJ1-4; D not resolved. The CDR3 length is 15 residues. V lost 0 bases to trimming and J lost 8 bases, with 13 bases between them. From germline, CDR1 is SGHDN and CDR2 FVKESK. The CDR3 bases are TGTGCCAGCAGCCAAGATCTAGGTTCGCAGGAAAAACTGTTTTTT. It translates to CASSQDLGSQEKLFF.

The rearrangement uses TRBV10-3 and TRBJ2-4; D perhaps matches TRBD2 (5 bases). The CDR3 has 16 residues. Trimming stripped 5 bases from V and 8 bases from J, with 22 bases between. Germline loops: CDR1 ENHRY, CDR2 SYGVKD. DNA for the CDR3: TGTGCCATCAGTCCTAACACCCCAGGCGCGAGGGACATTCAGTACTTC. Its translation: CAISPNTPGARDIQYF.

V is TRBV28 and J is TRBJ2-7; 9 bases are shared with TRBD1. CDR1 MDHEN and CDR2 SYDVKM come from the germline V gene. The CDR3 consists of 13 residues. Trimming removed 6 bases from V and 6 bases from J; junction bases left unmatched: 6. The chain's CDR3 is CASSPGTGTEQYF. DNA for the CDR3: TGTGCCAGCAGCCCCGGGACAGGGACCGAGCAGTACTTC.

The V and J genes are TRBV29-1 and TRBJ2-5, with D possibly being TRBD1 (5 bases). From germline, CDR1 is SQVTM and CDR2 ANQGSEA. V lost 6 bases and J lost 1, with 18 bases in between. The CDR3 is 15 amino acids. This CDR3 is CSVRFRVIGQETQYF. The DNA of the CDR3 is TGCAGCGTCCGATTCAGGGTAATTGGCCAAGAGACCCAGTACTTC.

This chain connects TRBV25-1 to TRBJ2-1; 14 positions match TRBD2. There are 15 residues in the CDR3. Trimming removed 5 bases from V and 8 bases from J; junction bases left unmatched: 5. Germline V CDR1 and CDR2: MGHDK, SYGVNS. Here the CDR3 reads CASSYGTSGSYEQFF. The CDR3 region has the DNA TGTGCCAGCAGTTATGGGACTAGCGGGAGTTATGAGCAGTTCTTC.

V and J are TRBV11-2 and TRBJ2-7; D is undetermined. Per the germline V gene, CDR1 is SGHAT and CDR2 is FQNNGV. The germline V and J ends were trimmed by 7 bases and 4 bases, with 17 bases remaining between them. There are 14 residues in the CDR3. The CDR3 loop is CASKEPQSRYEQYF. For the CDR3, the DNA is TGTGCCAGCAAGGAGCCTCAGTCGCGATACGAGCAGTACTTC.

The chain is built from TRBV5-4 and TRBJ1-1; 7 bases are shared with TRBD1. Unmatched junction bases numbered 12, after V lost 4 bases and J lost 3 bases. This CDR3 has 16 residues. Germline-derived CDR1 and CDR2 are SGHNT and YYREEE (reference sequence). The CDR3 spells CASSQGGRTGDTEAFF. In nucleotides, the CDR3 is TGTGCCAGCAGCCAGGGAGGAAGGACAGGAGACACTGAAGCTTTCTTT.

The chain joins TRBV2 to TRBJ2-7, with D perhaps matching TRBD1 (7 bases). Germline-derived CDR1 and CDR2 are SNHLY and FYNNEI. This CDR3 region has 17 residues. Trimming stripped 3 bases from V and 1 base from J, with 19 bases between. This chain's CDR3 is CASSESGGTAISYEQYF. As DNA, the CDR3 is TGTGCCAGCAGTGAGAGCGGCGGGACAGCCATATCCTACGAGCAGTACTTC. Combining the CDR3 with reference TRBV2 and TRBJ2-7 gives the whole variable domain EPEVTQTPSHQVTQMGQEVILRCVPISNHLYFYWYRQILGQKVEFLVSFYNNEISEKSEIFDDQFSVERPDGSNFTLKIRSTKLEDSAMYFCASSESGGTAISYEQYFGPGTRLTVT.

The chain couples TRBV6-5 to TRBJ1-5; D remains unclear. Looked up from germline, CDR1 is MNHEY and CDR2 is SVGAGI. The CDR3 has 13 residues. V lost 5 bases and J 5 bases, leaving 10 bases between the germline ends. The CDR3 DNA is TGTGCCAGCAGTGAAGGGAGGTATCAGCCCCAGCATTTT. It specifies CASSEGRYQPQHF.

This clone has only one observation. J is TRBJ2-1 and V is TRBV2; D is perhaps TRBD2 (5 bases). The CDR3 sequence is 15 residues long. Germline CDR1 is SNHLY and CDR2 is FYNNEI. Trimming took off 7 bases at V and 5 bases at J, with 18 bases between the two ends. In nucleotides, the CDR3 is TGTGCCAGCATTTCGAGGGCTAGAGGAGACAATGAGCAGTTCTTC. Its translation: CASISRARGDNEQFF.

V and J are TRBV29-1 and TRBJ2-7; D unclear. V was trimmed by 1 base and J by 6 bases, leaving 7 bases between them. Germline V gives CDR1 SQVTM, CDR2 ANQGSEA. This CDR3 contains 11 residues. The CDR3: CSVEAESEQYF. CDR3 DNA sequence: TGCAGCGTTGAAGCTGAGAGCGAGCAGTACTTC.

The chain is built from TRBV28 and TRBJ1-1; possibly TRBD1 for D (5 bases). In germline, CDR1 is MDHEN, CDR2 SYDVKM. The CDR3 totals 19 residues. CDR3 sequence: CATRGGYSRGSNADTEAFF. In DNA, the CDR3 is TGTGCGACCCGCGGGGGGTATAGTCGCGGTTCTAACGCAGACACTGAAGCTTTCTTT. The full variable domain, with the rest looked up from reference TRBV28 and TRBJ1-1, is DVKVTQSSRYLVKRTGEKVFLECVQDMDHENMFWYRQDPGLGLRLIYFSYDVKMKEKGDIPEGYSVSREKKERFSLILESASTNQTSMYLCATRGGYSRGSNADTEAFFGQGTRLTVV.

CDR3 sequence: CASTPLGRSNEKLFF. Written as DNA, the CDR3 is TGTGCCAGCACCCCCCTCGGGAGGTCTAATGAAAAACTGTTTTTT. The chain links TRBV11-2 to TRBJ1-4; D is unresolved. This CDR3 comprises 15 residues. Germline lookup yields CDR1 SGHAT and CDR2 FQNNGV. Trimming left V 7 bases short and J 3 bases short, with 15 bases between.

The count of this clone is one. This chain uses TRBV20-1 with TRBJ1-1; D gene unclear. Germline V CDR1 and CDR2: DFQATT, SNEGSKA (reference sequence). The CDR3 is 11 amino acids. The CDR3 bases are TGCTGCTGGGATGAGGGCACTGAAGCTTTCTTT. Translated: CCWDEGTEAFF.

This clone appeared a few times. The rearrangement joins TRBV5-1 to TRBJ1-4, with TRBD1 as a possible D gene (5 bases). Germline assignment: CDR1 SGHRS and CDR2 YFSETQ. The CDR3 runs 14 residues. Trimming took off 2 bases at V and 2 bases at J, with 7 bases between the two ends. CDR3 DNA: TGCGCCAGCAGCTTCAAGGGGACTAATGAAAAACTGTTTTTT. Translated: CASSFKGTNEKLFF.

V and J are TRBV7-9 and TRBJ2-7; maybe TRBD2 (6 bases). Germline values: CDR1 SEHNR, CDR2 FQNEAQ (reference sequence). Trimming removed 6 bases from V and 3 bases from J, with 18 bases in between. The CDR3 is 15 residues long. CDR3 nucleotides: TGTGCCAGCAGAGCCCGGGACTCGCTCCTCTACGAGCAGTACTTC. It codes for CASRARDSLLYEQYF. The full variable domain, its missing parts supplied by reference TRBV7-9 and TRBJ2-7, is DTGVSQNPRHKITKRGQNVTFRCDPISEHNRLYWYRQTLGQGPEFLTYFQNEAQLEKSRLLSDRFSAERPKGSFSTLEIQRTEQGDSAMYLCASRARDSLLYEQYFGPGTRLTVT.

This clone has a single count. The chain has TRBV28 and TRBJ1-5; 7 bases are shared with TRBD1. The CDR3 length is 16 residues. The ends lost 5 bases at V and 4 bases at J; junction bases unmatched: 11. Germline V CDR1 and CDR2: MDHEN, SYDVKM. CDR3 in amino acids: CASSPPRTGLNQPQHF. CDR3 DNA sequence: TGTGCCAGCAGTCCACCCCGGACAGGCCTTAATCAGCCCCAGCATTTT.

This clone was detected once. The V and J genes are TRBV5-1 and TRBJ2-7; 8 bases are shared with TRBD1. This CDR3 is built from 14 residues. Losses at the gene ends were 0 bases for V and 5 bases for J; bases not matched to a gene: 4. Germline V gives CDR1 SGHRS, CDR2 YFSETQ. The CDR3 sequence is CASSLGAGGDEQYF. The CDR3 DNA reads as TGCGCCAGCAGCTTGGGGGCAGGGGGCGACGAGCAGTACTTC.

This chain links TRBV7-9 with TRBJ2-3, with D perhaps TRBD2 (6 bases). The CDR3 spans 17 residues. The V and J ends lost 1 base and 2 bases respectively, with 16 bases between them. Per the germline V gene, CDR1 is SEHNR and CDR2 is FQNEAQ (reference sequence). The CDR3 nucleotides read TGTGCCAGCAGCTTAGAAGTTGGGGGAGGTTCCACAGATACGCAGTATTTT. This gives the protein CASSLEVGGGSTDTQYF. Using reference TRBV7-9 and TRBJ2-3 for the parts outside the CDR3, the full variable domain is DTGVSQNPRHKITKRGQNVTFRCDPISEHNRLYWYRQTLGQGPEFLTYFQNEAQLEKSRLLSDRFSAERPKGSFSTLEIQRTEQGDSAMYLCASSLEVGGGSTDTQYFGPGTRLTVL.